This TCR beta chain was profiled in a study of cytomegalovirus exposure and HLA in healthy donors. Whole-study context: A prior study identified 120 million or so unique TCR beta sequences from roughly 180 million T cells. Regarding the study as a whole: Researchers catalogued 160 or so TCR beta chains as cytomegalovirus-associated. TCR beta sequences reportedly predicted most subjects' HLA-A and HLA-B alleles accurately.

The PCR ran on 60 Vbeta and 13 Jbeta primers. Assay used: immunoSEQ multiplex PCR; TCRdb lists only in-frame clones, some missing. This repertoire shows hundreds of thousands of clones, more than 75% found once; its top ten account for about 0.22%. This clone came up a few times. Antigen unknown. Each of the donors was a healthy bone marrow donor. From germline, CDR1 is MNHNS and CDR2 SASEGT. This CDR3 has 12 amino acids. Trimming removed 2 bases at V and 8 bases at J, with 9 bases between. The origin of this receptor is a girl aged 2-10 years in good health and CMV-seronegative. This chain connects TRBV6-1 to TRBJ1-1; D unresolved. The sequencing sample was made of PBMCs. The CDR3 DNA sequence: TGTGCCAGCAGTGAACGAGGAGGGGAAGCTTTCTTT. Translated, it gives CASSERGGEAFF.